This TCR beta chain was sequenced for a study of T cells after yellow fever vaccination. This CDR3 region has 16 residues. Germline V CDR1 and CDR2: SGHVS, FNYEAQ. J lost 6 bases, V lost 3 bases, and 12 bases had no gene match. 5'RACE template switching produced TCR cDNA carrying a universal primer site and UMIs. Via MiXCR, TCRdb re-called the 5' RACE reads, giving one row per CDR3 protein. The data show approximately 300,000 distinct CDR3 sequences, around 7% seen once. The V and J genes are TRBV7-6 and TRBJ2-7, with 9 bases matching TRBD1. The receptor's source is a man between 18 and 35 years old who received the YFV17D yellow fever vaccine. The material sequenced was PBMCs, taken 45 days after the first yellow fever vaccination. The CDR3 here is CASSLKSGTGSSEQYF. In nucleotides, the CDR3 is TGTGCCAGCAGCTTGAAATCCGGGACAGGGTCCAGCGAGCAGTACTTC.